This TCR beta chain was sequenced in a study of T cells in Graves' hyperthyroidism and ophthalmopathy. Those patients with uncontrolled infection, other autoimmune disease, pregnancy or lactation were excluded. This clonotype occurred many times. RNA transcripts served as the template for amplifying TCR beta CDR3 regions. Primed by the HTBI set, a first-round RT-PCR was run on the TCR CDR3. TCRdb analysed the multiplex PCR reads with MiXCR anew, one entry per CDR3 protein. The sample has roughly 500,000 distinct CDR3 sequences; 40% to 50% are singletons. CDR1 LGHNA and CDR2 YSLEER come from the germline V gene. V was pared by 1 base and J by 5 bases, with 14 bases between. CDR3 length: 15 residues.

This receptor was identified in an adult woman with Graves' disease, either hyperthyroidism or ophthalmopathy (not recorded which). The rearrangement joins TRBV4-3 to TRBJ2-5, with D uncertain. Sample: peripheral blood or thyroid tissue (not recorded which). The CDR3 coding sequence is TGCGCCAGCAGCCAAGCCCGGTCCAACGGTGAGACCCAGTACTTC. Its translation: CASSQARSNGETQYF.